These 20 T cell receptor beta chains came from one sample sequenced in a study of T cell responses to AZD1222 COVID-19 vaccine. Here immunoSEQ multiplex PCR was the method, and the copy in TCRdb shows in-frame clones only, minus some. The sample shows 100,000 or so clones, 89% of them seen only once. The material was peripheral blood, obtained 28 days after the second AZD1222 dose. These receptors all stem from an adult who received the AZD1222 COVID-19 vaccine.

This clone has more than one count but fewer than ten. CDR3 amino acids: CASSNLMGRDEQYF. CDR3 nucleotides: TGTGCCAGCAGTAACCTCATGGGCAGGGACGAGCAGTACTTC. The gene calls are TRBV2 and TRBJ2-7; a weak D match, TRBD1 (5 bases). V lost 5 bases and J lost 5, with 16 bases in between. This CDR3 is 14 amino acids long. Per the germline V gene, CDR1 is SNHLY and CDR2 is FYNNEI.

The chain has TRBV28 and TRBJ2-1; D is perhaps TRBD2 (5 bases). Germline V CDR1 and CDR2: MDHEN, SYDVKM. The CDR3 is 14 residues long. V gave up 5 bases and J gave up 4 bases, with 12 bases separating them. CDR3 residues: CASSPLEGYNEQFF. DNA for the CDR3: TGTGCCAGCAGTCCACTAGAAGGGTACAATGAGCAGTTCTTC.

The V call is TRBV18, the J call TRBJ2-1; no definite D call. Trimming pared 3 bases from V and 10 bases from J, leaving 13 bases between. Germline CDR1 is KGHSH and CDR2 is LQKENI. The CDR3 is 13 amino acids. The CDR3 DNA sequence: TGTGCCAGCTCACCGACCCCAGCTAGGGAGCAGTTCTTC. Its protein is CASSPTPAREQFF.

The chain carries TRBV27 and TRBJ2-7; perhaps TRBD2 as D (6 bases). CDR1 and CDR2 from the germline V gene are MNHEY and SMNVEV (reference sequence). The CDR3 loop spans 14 amino acids. V shed 1 base and J shed 7 bases, with 14 bases lying between them. The CDR3 region has the DNA TGTGCCAGCAGTTTATACCGGACCAGCGGGGAGCAGTACTTC. This gives the protein CASSLYRTSGEQYF.

The chain carries TRBV5-6 and TRBJ2-5; D gene uncertain. The germline V gene has CDR1 SGHDT and CDR2 YYEEEE. The CDR3 runs 11 residues. V lost 5 bases, J lost 0 bases, and 2 bases lay in between. The CDR3 DNA reads as TGTGCCAGCAGTTACCAAGAGACCCAGTACTTC. Translation: CASSYQETQYF.

This chain uses TRBV28 with TRBJ2-3, with 14 nucleotides matching TRBD2. V was pared by 4 bases and J by 8 bases, with 8 bases of the junction left unmatched. This CDR3 has 16 amino acids. Germline V gene sequence: CDR1 MDHEN, CDR2 SYDVKM. CDR3 residues: CASSSGGLAGDGTQYF. DNA for the CDR3: TGTGCCAGCAGTTCAGGGGGACTAGCGGGAGACGGTACGCAGTATTTT.

This clone was picked up a small number of times. Other DNA sequences within the sample encode an identical CDR3. V is TRBV7-3 and J is TRBJ1-1, with D unresolved. The length of the CDR3 is 13 residues. Germline assignment: CDR1 SGHTA and CDR2 FQGTGA. Trimming stripped 4 bases from V and 1 base from J, with 7 bases between. CDR3 loop: CASSSAPNTEAFF. The CDR3 bases are TGTGCCAGCAGCTCCGCACCGAACACTGAAGCTTTCTTT.

V is TRBV4-3 and J is TRBJ2-2; 10 positions match TRBD2. The V gene's germline CDR1 is LGHNA and CDR2 YSLEER. CDR3 size: 20 residues. Germline trimming cut 0 bases from V and 6 bases from J; bases unmatched to any gene: 16. CDR3 coding DNA: TGCGCCAGCAGCCAAGATTTTGCCCTAGCGGGAGAATTTAGGGCCGGGGAGCTGTTTTTT. It encodes CASSQDFALAGEFRAGELFF.

The chain uses TRBV4-2 and TRBJ1-2; D gene ambiguous. CDR1 is LGHNA and CDR2 is YNFKEQ in the germline V gene. The CDR3 extends over 13 amino acids. V was cut by 0 bases and J by 3 bases, with 5 bases left in between. The DNA of the CDR3 is TGTGCCAGCAGCCAAGATCACGACTATGGCTACACCTTC. Encoded protein: CASSQDHDYGYTF.

Only a few counts were recorded for this clone. The chain joins TRBV27 to TRBJ2-7; no clear D. This CDR3 contains 11 residues. V lost 8 bases and J lost 4, with 9 bases in between. Germline V gives CDR1 MNHEY, CDR2 SMNVEV (reference sequence). This CDR3 is CASGSRYEQYF. The CDR3 DNA reads as TGTGCCAGCGGGTCTAGGTACGAGCAGTACTTC.

The chain employs TRBV19 and TRBJ2-7; possible D gene TRBD2, 6 bases. V was clipped by 5 bases and J by 3 bases, with 14 bases between them. The CDR3 totals 14 residues. Germline CDR1 LNHDA, CDR2 SQIVND (reference sequence). The CDR3 here is CASSAGTQSYEQYF. As DNA, the CDR3 is TGTGCCAGTAGTGCCGGGACTCAAAGCTACGAGCAGTACTTC.

The chain links TRBV7-9 to TRBJ2-7; 7 nucleotides align to TRBD2. With 1 base clipped from V and 6 bases from J, the junction kept 6 bases outside the gene matches. The V gene's germline CDR1 is SEHNR and CDR2 FQNEAQ (reference sequence). This CDR3 region has 14 residues. This CDR3 reads CASSLEISGGEQYF. CDR3 in DNA: TGTGCCAGCAGCTTAGAGATTTCGGGAGGCGAGCAGTACTTC. Variable domain in full (rest from reference TRBV7-9 and TRBJ2-7): DTGVSQNPRHKITKRGQNVTFRCDPISEHNRLYWYRQTLGQGPEFLTYFQNEAQLEKSRLLSDRFSAERPKGSFSTLEIQRTEQGDSAMYLCASSLEISGGEQYFGPGTRLTVT.

V gene TRBV4-3 combines with J gene TRBJ2-1, with D unclear. CDR1 and CDR2 (germline): LGHNA, YSLEER. The CDR3 runs to 13 residues. The V and J ends lost 0 bases and 7 bases respectively, with 7 bases between them. The DNA for the CDR3 is TGCGCCAGCAGCCAAGAGGGTTTAAATGAGCAGTTCTTC. Translated, it gives CASSQEGLNEQFF.

The V gene is TRBV4-1, the J gene TRBJ1-6; the D gene is possibly TRBD1 (5 bases). Germline loops: CDR1 MGHRA, CDR2 YSYEKL. The length of the CDR3 is 14 residues. Trimming took off 0 bases at V and 9 bases at J, with 9 bases between the two ends. This CDR3 is CASSQEAGVSPLHF. The CDR3 nucleotides read TGCGCCAGCAGCCAAGAGGCGGGGGTTTCACCCCTCCACTTT.

This clone has only one observation. J is TRBJ2-3 and V is TRBV20-1, with unresolved D. This CDR3 region has 11 residues. The V end lost 6 bases, the J end lost 8 bases, and 12 bases lay between the germline ends. Germline V gene data show CDR1 as DFQATT and CDR2 as SNEGSKA (reference sequence). CDR3 residues: CSAVGDGTQYF. DNA for the CDR3: TGCAGTGCAGTCGGAGATGGTACGCAGTATTTT.

This chain joins TRBV28 and TRBJ2-7; 12 nucleotides line up with TRBD2. The CDR3 extends over 18 amino acids. V shed 7 bases, J shed 0 bases, and the junction held 13 bases outside the gene matches. Germline CDR1 and CDR2: MDHEN and SYDVKM. This CDR3 reads CASKTGTSGPRSSYEQYF. The CDR3 nucleotides are TGTGCCAGCAAAACCGGGACTAGCGGGCCAAGGAGCTCCTACGAGCAGTACTTC.

This chain links TRBV5-4 with TRBJ2-1; D might be TRBD2 (5 bases). With 0 bases removed from V and 1 base from J, the gap between germline ends came to 11 bases. The CDR3 runs 16 residues. Per the germline V gene, CDR1 is SGHNT and CDR2 is YYREEE (reference sequence). CDR3 amino acids: CASSLGQSGSYNEQFF. The CDR3 DNA reads TGTGCCAGCAGCTTGGGGCAGTCGGGATCCTACAATGAGCAGTTCTTC.

The rearrangement links TRBV23-1 to TRBJ2-7, with D perhaps TRBD1 (6 bases). TRBV23-1 is classed as an ORF, of uncertain function. The V gene lost 0 bases and the J gene lost 6 bases, with 18 bases spanning the gap. The length of the CDR3 is 16 residues. The DNA for the CDR3 is TGCGCCAGCAGTCAATCGGATGCGGAGAGGGGGTGCGAGCAGTACTTC. Residues: CASSQSDAERGCEQYF.

The chain carries TRBV19 and TRBJ2-1; 7 bases line up with TRBD1. With 4 bases clipped from V and 2 bases from J, the junction kept 5 bases outside the gene matches. The CDR3 covers 15 residues. Germline CDR1 LNHDA, CDR2 SQIVND (reference sequence). CDR3: CASSKRGRTYNEQFF. CDR3 sequence (DNA): TGTGCCAGTAGTAAGAGGGGGCGAACCTACAATGAGCAGTTCTTC.

The chain has TRBV28 and TRBJ2-5; TRBD1 aligns across 12 bases. The trim removed 4 bases at V and 4 bases at J, leaving 7 bases unmatched. CDR3 length: 16 amino acids. Germline V gene data show CDR1 as MDHEN and CDR2 as SYDVKM. CDR3 sequence: CASSSPGTGGRETQYF. CDR3 sequence (DNA): TGTGCCAGCAGTTCCCCCGGGACAGGGGGCCGAGAGACCCAGTACTTC.